A selection of T cell receptor beta chains follows, all from one sample in a study of T cell repertoires in cytomegalovirus infection. Via MiXCR, TCRdb re-called the reads, giving one row per CDR3 protein. The sample yields nearly 650,000 distinct CDR3 sequences, 20% to 25% seen once. The sequenced sample was CD8+ T cells from PBMCs. The source is a human donor in good health (CMV status not recorded). Some clones in this sample may be carry-over from other donors' samples. The CDR3 runs from the conserved cysteine through the conserved F or W. Each record gives: J gene, V gene, CDR3 protein.

j_call: TRBJ2-2
v_call: TRBV29-1
cdr3_aa: CSVGGGNTGELFF

j_call: TRBJ2-1
v_call: TRBV20-1
cdr3_aa: CSARDTRAYNEQFF

j_call: TRBJ2-5
v_call: TRBV27
cdr3_aa: CASSSRLAGALQETQYF

j_call: TRBJ2-1
v_call: TRBV7-9
cdr3_aa: CASSSRGGGVYNEQFF

j_call: TRBJ1-4
v_call: TRBV4-2
cdr3_aa: CASSQGDDRLFF

j_call: TRBJ1-1
v_call: TRBV29-1
cdr3_aa: CSIQGRTEAFF

j_call: TRBJ2-5
v_call: TRBV25-1
cdr3_aa: CASTLGLAEETQYF

j_call: TRBJ2-5
v_call: TRBV20-1
cdr3_aa: CSARPSGAVTQYF

j_call: TRBJ1-1
v_call: TRBV5-5
cdr3_aa: CASSLAVGQMNTEAFF

j_call: TRBJ1-5
v_call: TRBV7-2
cdr3_aa: CASSLDGGFSNQPQHF

j_call: TRBJ1-1
v_call: TRBV2
cdr3_aa: CASSTPQGSTEAFF

j_call: TRBJ2-1
v_call: TRBV20-1
cdr3_aa: CSARDRPRGVNNEQFF

j_call: TRBJ2-1
v_call: TRBV7-9
cdr3_aa: CASGERSADGRNNEQFF

j_call: TRBJ1-4
v_call: TRBV19
cdr3_aa: CASRRTPTTNEKLFF

j_call: TRBJ1-2
v_call: TRBV7-2
cdr3_aa: CASSFGTVKGYTF

j_call: TRBJ1-2
v_call: TRBV19
cdr3_aa: CASSVLDFNYGYTF

j_call: TRBJ2-1
v_call: TRBV28
cdr3_aa: CVSSSPQYNEQFF

j_call: TRBJ1-3
v_call: TRBV7-8
cdr3_aa: CASSGPGNTIYF

j_call: TRBJ2-4
v_call: TRBV24-1
cdr3_aa: CATSEGSGARRNIQYF

j_call: TRBJ2-7
v_call: TRBV28
cdr3_aa: CASRRWDRSDEQYF

j_call: TRBJ2-2
v_call: TRBV7-9
cdr3_aa: CAGQDTLTGELFF

j_call: TRBJ2-1
v_call: TRBV6-2/TRBV6-3
cdr3_aa: CASSYGGGNNEQFF

j_call: TRBJ2-2
v_call: TRBV6-2/TRBV6-3
cdr3_aa: CASSFSGGHGELFF

j_call: TRBJ1-5
v_call: TRBV12-5
cdr3_aa: CASGLVLSGNSNQPQHF

j_call: TRBJ2-7
v_call: TRBV6-2/TRBV6-3
cdr3_aa: CASSSGTGPTFYEQYF

j_call: TRBJ2-7
v_call: TRBV7-9
cdr3_aa: CASSLVLGAGEQYF

j_call: TRBJ1-3
v_call: TRBV6-5
cdr3_aa: CASRANGNTIYF

j_call: TRBJ1-1
v_call: TRBV28
cdr3_aa: CASNPLLGITEAFF

j_call: TRBJ2-2
v_call: TRBV7-9
cdr3_aa: CASSSTGDLNTGELFF

j_call: TRBJ2-1
v_call: TRBV4-2
cdr3_aa: CASSQEGELDNEQFF

j_call: TRBJ2-2
v_call: TRBV27
cdr3_aa: CASSFGGPGTGELFF

j_call: TRBJ1-1
v_call: TRBV25-1
cdr3_aa: CASSEYFPGDKSQTTEAFF

j_call: TRBJ1-2
v_call: TRBV6-2/TRBV6-3
cdr3_aa: CASTPRGNGYGYTF

j_call: TRBJ1-2
v_call: TRBV27
cdr3_aa: CASSARGGLDGYTF

j_call: TRBJ1-5
v_call: TRBV29-1
cdr3_aa: CSVEGNGNQPQHF

j_call: TRBJ1-5
v_call: TRBV6-5
cdr3_aa: CASRMGQAVSNQPQHF

j_call: TRBJ2-1
v_call: TRBV7-9
cdr3_aa: CASSLEEDSDEQFF

j_call: TRBJ2-7
v_call: TRBV10-3
cdr3_aa: CAISESAAAYEQYF

j_call: TRBJ2-6
v_call: TRBV11-2
cdr3_aa: CASSFWTATSSGANVLTF

j_call: TRBJ1-2
v_call: TRBV29-1
cdr3_aa: CSVDKGVYGYTF

j_call: TRBJ2-5
v_call: TRBV12-3/TRBV12-4
cdr3_aa: CASTLGTPETQYF

j_call: TRBJ2-1
v_call: TRBV7-2
cdr3_aa: CASSLEGGHYNEQFF

j_call: TRBJ2-1
v_call: TRBV7-6
cdr3_aa: CASSLAPGEFSSYNEQFF

j_call: TRBJ1-2
v_call: TRBV29-1
cdr3_aa: CSVQGGGYTF

j_call: TRBJ1-1
v_call: TRBV27
cdr3_aa: CASSPGTENAEAFF

j_call: TRBJ1-2
v_call: TRBV28
cdr3_aa: CASSPREGLANYGYTF

j_call: TRBJ2-1
v_call: TRBV29-1
cdr3_aa: CSGYNEQFF

j_call: TRBJ2-3
v_call: TRBV20-1
cdr3_aa: CSARATLAGRTDTQYF

j_call: TRBJ2-6
v_call: TRBV2
cdr3_aa: CASIGPGQQRSGANVLTF

j_call: TRBJ2-7
v_call: TRBV29-1
cdr3_aa: CSVDSGGTYEQYF

j_call: TRBJ2-7
v_call: TRBV7-6
cdr3_aa: CASSSGPSLSYEQYF